The rows below give T cell receptor beta chains drawn from one sample of a study of post-analysis software for immune sequencing data. Each CDR3 protein is one row after TCRdb ran MiXCR on the PCR reads. The table lists 650,000 to 850,000 distinct CDR3 sequences, 46% of them singletons, with approximately 4.4% in the top ten. Sequencing was performed on blood. These receptors were collected from a girl between 5 and 17 years old with multiple sclerosis. Both conserved end residues are part of each CDR3. Fields, in order: V gene, D gene, clone size, J gene, CDR3 DNA, CDR3 protein. D genes are given only for firm matches. Clone size is stated in some rows and not others, as once, few, many or a class when expanded.

>TRBV20-1|TRBD2|few|TRBJ2-7
TGCAGTGCTAGAGATGGGGCGGGAGTATTCCCCTACGAGCAGTACTTC
CSARDGAGVFPYEQYF
>TRBV30|NA|NA|TRBJ2-7
TGTGCCTGGAGTACTACGGACGAGCAGTACTTC
CAWSTTDEQYF
>TRBV14|NA|NA|TRBJ2-1
TGTGCCAGCAGCCAAGTCGGGAATGGTGAGCAGTTCTTC
CASSQVGNGEQFF
>TRBV5-1|TRBD2|NA|TRBJ2-1
TGCGCCAGCAGCTTCAATAGCGGGAGGGACAATGAGCAGTTCTTC
CASSFNSGRDNEQFF
>TRBV7-2|NA|few|TRBJ2-5
TGTGCCAGCAGCTTATTCGTATGGCAGGGCAAGGAGACCCAGTACTTC
CASSLFVWQGKETQYF
>TRBV18|TRBD1|NA|TRBJ2-1
TGTGCCAGCTCACGAGGCCGGGACAGGGGCCACAATGAGCAGTTCTTC
CASSRGRDRGHNEQFF
>TRBV12-3/TRBV12-4|NA|NA|TRBJ1-4
TGTGCCAGCAGTTTTGGGACTTATGAAAAACTGTTTTTT
CASSFGTYEKLFF
>TRBV7-2|NA|NA|TRBJ1-4
TGTGCCAGCAGCTTAGTCGGGAGGGCGAATGAAAAACTGTTTTTT
CASSLVGRANEKLFF
>TRBV5-6|NA|few|TRBJ2-1
TGTGCCAGCTCCTTGAGGGGAGGCTACAATGAGCAGTTCTTC
CASSLRGGYNEQFF
>TRBV6-2/TRBV6-3|NA|once|TRBJ1-1
TGTGCCAGCAGTGACAGCGGTTTGCGCACTGAAGCTTTCTTT
CASSDSGLRTEAFF
>TRBV11-2|TRBD2|NA|TRBJ2-1
TGTGCCAGCAGCTCTCTAGCGGGAGTCTGGAGGAATGAGCAGTTCTTC
CASSSLAGVWRNEQFF
>TRBV20-1|NA|few|TRBJ2-3
TGCAGTGCCCCGAGGAGGGGGCCCACAGATACGCAGTATTTT
CSAPRRGPTDTQYF
>TRBV20-1|NA|NA|TRBJ1-5
TGCAGTGCTAGAGTGGGGCAGGGAGGCAATCAGCCCCAGCATTTT
CSARVGQGGNQPQHF
>TRBV20-1|NA|NA|TRBJ2-1
TGCAGTGCCCTAGGTGGGGGAGATGAGCAGTTCTTC
CSALGGGDEQFF
>TRBV6-6|NA|NA|TRBJ2-7
TGTGCCAGCATCGTCGGGACTCAAGGGAACGAGCAGTACTTC
CASIVGTQGNEQYF
>TRBV6-2/TRBV6-3|NA|NA|TRBJ1-1
TGTGCCAGCAGTTACTCAGCTTACCGTCGGGCTTTCTTT
CASSYSAYRRAFF
>TRBV20-1|NA|NA|TRBJ2-5
TGCAGTGCTATGGTAGGGGAGACCCAGTACTTC
CSAMVGETQYF
>TRBV5-1|TRBD2|NA|TRBJ2-5
TGCGCCAGCAGCTTGGCCGTAGGACTAGCGGGAGTAGAGACCCAGTACTTC
CASSLAVGLAGVETQYF
>TRBV12-3/TRBV12-4|TRBD1|few|TRBJ2-7
TGTGCCAGCACCCTAACAGGGGGGTCCTACGAGCAGTACTTC
CASTLTGGSYEQYF
>TRBV4-2|TRBD2|few|TRBJ2-7
TGTGCCAGCAGCCGAGATATCCTCGGGGCTAGCGGCCAACGGAGATACGAGCAGTACTTC
CASSRDILGASGQRRYEQYF
>TRBV7-8|TRBD2|once|TRBJ2-1
TGTGCCAGCAGCCCAACTAGCGTCTTCCCAAATGAGCAGTTCTTC
CASSPTSVFPNEQFF
>TRBV28|TRBD2|NA|TRBJ2-4
TGTGCCAGCAGTACCATAGCGGGACCCAAAAACATTCAGTGCTTC
CASSTIAGPKNIQCF
>TRBV29-1|TRBD1|NA|TRBJ2-5
TGCAGCGTTCGTCCGGGACAGGGTCAAGAGACCCAGTACTTC
CSVRPGQGQETQYF
>TRBV9|TRBD2|many|TRBJ2-7
TGTGCCAGCAGCGTATCAGGGACTAGCTCCTACGAGCAGTACTTC
CASSVSGTSSYEQYF
>TRBV27|TRBD2|NA|TRBJ2-1
TGTGCCAGCAGTTTTCGGGAGGACTACAATGAGCAGTTCTTC
CASSFREDYNEQFF
>TRBV5-1|TRBD2|NA|TRBJ2-5
TGCGCCAGCAGCTTCCTACTAGCGGGAGAGGGAGAGGCCCAGTACTTC
CASSFLLAGEGEAQYF
>TRBV6-4|TRBD2|NA|TRBJ2-1
TGTGCCAGCAACCCGAGAGTCGCGGGAGGGTTCAATGAGCAGTTCTTC
CASNPRVAGGFNEQFF
>TRBV11-2|NA|NA|TRBJ1-1
TGTGCCAGCAGCTGGATATCTCCCTGGGGGAGAAGTGAAGCTTTCTTT
CASSWISPWGRSEAFF
>TRBV20-1|TRBD2|NA|TRBJ2-7
TGCAGTGCCATCGGACTAGCGGGTTCCTACGAGCAGTACTTC
CSAIGLAGSYEQYF
>TRBV28|NA|few|TRBJ2-4
TGTGCCAGCAGTTTTAGCGGCAGGAACATTCAGTACTTC
CASSFSGRNIQYF
>TRBV7-6|TRBD1|NA|TRBJ2-6
TGTGCCAGCAGCCTCAGGACAGGGGGCGTTTCTGGGGCCAACGTCCTGACTTTC
CASSLRTGGVSGANVLTF
>TRBV20-1|NA|NA|TRBJ2-7
TGCAGTGCTAGAGTGGACTGGACCTACGAGCAGTACTTC
CSARVDWTYEQYF
>TRBV12-3/TRBV12-4|NA|NA|TRBJ2-2
TGTGCCAGCAGCCTGTTCGCCGGGGAGCTGTTTTTT
CASSLFAGELFF
>TRBV6-5|NA|NA|TRBJ2-7
TGTGCCAGCAGCCGAACCTCTGGCGAGCAGTACTTC
CASSRTSGEQYF
>TRBV7-8|NA|NA|TRBJ2-7
TGTGCCAGCAGCCCTCAACGGCTAGCGTTCAACTACGAGCAGTACTTC
CASSPQRLAFNYEQYF
>TRBV5-5|NA|NA|TRBJ1-2
TGTGCCAGCAGCCAACCGGGACTACGGGGCTACACCTTC
CASSQPGLRGYTF
>TRBV7-2|NA|few|TRBJ2-5
TGTGCCAGCAGCTCGGGCTTCAGGGGAGAGACCCAGTACTTC
CASSSGFRGETQYF
>TRBV2|NA|many|TRBJ2-1
TGTGCCAGCAGTGAAAGACTAACGGGGAATGAGCAGTTCTTC
CASSERLTGNEQFF
>TRBV27|NA|NA|TRBJ1-1
TGTGCCAGCAGTTTAACGACTGTCATGAACACTGAAGCTTTCTTT
CASSLTTVMNTEAFF
>TRBV9|NA|NA|TRBJ1-1
TGTGCCAGCAGCGTAGGAGGGGTACCCACTGAAGCTTTCTTT
CASSVGGVPTEAFF
>TRBV20-1|TRBD2|few|TRBJ2-1
TGCAGTGGATGGGAGAGCGGGAGATTTAGTAATGAGCAGTTCTTC
CSGWESGRFSNEQFF
>TRBV24-1|TRBD2|few|TRBJ2-3
TGTGCCACCAGTGATTTAGGGACTAGCGGCGCAGATACGCAGTATTTT
CATSDLGTSGADTQYF